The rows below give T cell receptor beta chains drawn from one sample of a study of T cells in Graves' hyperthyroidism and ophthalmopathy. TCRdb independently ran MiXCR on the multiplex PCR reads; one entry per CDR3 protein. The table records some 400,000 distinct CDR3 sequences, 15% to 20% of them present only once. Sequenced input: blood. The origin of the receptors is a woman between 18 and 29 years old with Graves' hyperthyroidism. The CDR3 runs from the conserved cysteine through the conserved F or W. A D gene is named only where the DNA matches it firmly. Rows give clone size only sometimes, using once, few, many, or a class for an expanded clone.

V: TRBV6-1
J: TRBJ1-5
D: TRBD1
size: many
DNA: TGTGCCAGCAGTGACCACAGGGGCGGTCAGCCCCAGCATTTT
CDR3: CASSDHRGGQPQHF

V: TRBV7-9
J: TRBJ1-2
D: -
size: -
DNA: TGTGCCAGCAGCCATTATTCCCGGGGGGGCTATGGCTACAGCTTC
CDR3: CASSHYSRGGYGYSF

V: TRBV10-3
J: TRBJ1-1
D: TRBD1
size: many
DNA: TGTGCCATCAGTGAGTCGCCAGGGGGTTGGAACACTGAAGCTTTCTTT
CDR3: CAISESPGGWNTEAFF

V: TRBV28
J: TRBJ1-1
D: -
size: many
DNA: TGTGCCAGCAGTTTTCTTGGTATGGCTGAAGCTTTCTTT
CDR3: CASSFLGMAEAFF

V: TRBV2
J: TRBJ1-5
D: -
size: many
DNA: TGTGCCAGCACGGGGGAGAGGAATCAGCCCCAGCATTTT
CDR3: CASTGERNQPQHF

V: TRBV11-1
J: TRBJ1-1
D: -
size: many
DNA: TGTGCCAGCAGCTTAGAAATCACGGGGTTATGGAACACTGAAGCTTTCTTT
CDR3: CASSLEITGLWNTEAFF

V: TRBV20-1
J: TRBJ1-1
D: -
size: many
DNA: TGCAGTGCTACGGACCCCTCGCGGGGGGTGGACACTGAAGCTTTCTTT
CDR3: CSATDPSRGVDTEAFF

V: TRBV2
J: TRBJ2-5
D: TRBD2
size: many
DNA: TGTGCCAGCAGTGAAGCGTACCTAGCGGGGGGTCAAGAGACCCAGTACTTC
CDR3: CASSEAYLAGGQETQYF

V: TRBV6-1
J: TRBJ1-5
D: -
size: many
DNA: TGTGCCAGCTGCGAGACACTATATCAGCCCCAGCATTTT
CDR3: CASCETLYQPQHF

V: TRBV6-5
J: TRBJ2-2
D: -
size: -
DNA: TGTGCCAGCAGTTCGGGGGAGTTCGCCGGGGAGCTGTTTTTT
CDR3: CASSSGEFAGELFF

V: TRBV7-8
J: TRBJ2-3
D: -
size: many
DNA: TGTGCCAGCAGCAAGACAGGCAGCACAGATACGCAGTATTTT
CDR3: CASSKTGSTDTQYF

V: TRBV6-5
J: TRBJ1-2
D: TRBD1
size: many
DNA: TGTGCCAGCAGCCACCCGGGACAGGGGACCTATGGCTACACCTTC
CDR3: CASSHPGQGTYGYTF

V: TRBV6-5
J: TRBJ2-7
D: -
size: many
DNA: TGTGCCAGCAGTTACACGACAGGTTCCTCCTACGAGCAGTACTTC
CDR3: CASSYTTGSSYEQYF

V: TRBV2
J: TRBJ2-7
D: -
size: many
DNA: TGTGCCAGCAGAAACGTGGACGGACGCTCCTACGAGCAGTACTTC
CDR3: CASRNVDGRSYEQYF

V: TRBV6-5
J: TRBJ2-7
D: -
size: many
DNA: TGTGCCAGCAGTACTACAGGGGAGGTGGACGAGCAGTACTTC
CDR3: CASSTTGEVDEQYF

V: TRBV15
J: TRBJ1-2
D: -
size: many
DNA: TGTGCCACCAGCAGAGATCGGAATCTAGGGTTCAGGGACTATGGCTACACCTTC
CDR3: CATSRDRNLGFRDYGYTF

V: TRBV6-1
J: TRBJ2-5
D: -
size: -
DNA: TGTGCCAGCGCCTATACTGGGTGGGAGACCCAGTACTTC
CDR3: CASAYTGWETQYF

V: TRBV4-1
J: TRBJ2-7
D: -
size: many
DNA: TGCGCCAGCAGCCAAGATACCAGGTCCTACGAGCAGTACTTC
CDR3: CASSQDTRSYEQYF

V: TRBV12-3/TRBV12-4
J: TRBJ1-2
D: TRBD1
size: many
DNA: TGTGCCAGCAGTTTAAGTAAAGGACAGGGAAACTATGGCTACACCTTC
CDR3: CASSLSKGQGNYGYTF

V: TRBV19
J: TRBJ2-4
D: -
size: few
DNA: TGTGCCGGAAACCCACAGGGTCTCTCCAAAAACATTCAGTACTTC
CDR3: CAGNPQGLSKNIQYF

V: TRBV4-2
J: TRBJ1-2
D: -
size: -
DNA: TGTGCCAGCAGCCAAGTGGAGGGGATTACTAACTATGGCTACACCTTC
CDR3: CASSQVEGITNYGYTF

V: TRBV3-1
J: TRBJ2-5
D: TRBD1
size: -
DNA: TGTGCCAGCAGCCACCTGGCGGGACAGGGAAGAGAGACCCAGTACTTC
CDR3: CASSHLAGQGRETQYF

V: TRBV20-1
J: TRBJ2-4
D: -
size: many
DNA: TGCAGTGCTAGTATGGTACCCAAAAACATTCAGTACTTC
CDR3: CSASMVPKNIQYF

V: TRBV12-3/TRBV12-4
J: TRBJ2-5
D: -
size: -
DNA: TGTGCCAGCAGCCCTAGGCAAGAGACCCAGTACTTC
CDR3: CASSPRQETQYF

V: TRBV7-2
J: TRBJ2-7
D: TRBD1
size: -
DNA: TGTGCCAGCAGCTTTCGGGACAGGGGTGGCGAGCAGTACTTC
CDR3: CASSFRDRGGEQYF

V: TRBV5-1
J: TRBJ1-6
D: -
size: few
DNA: TGCGCCAGCAGCCACCCAACTCCCGGTTCACCCCTCCACTTT
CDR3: CASSHPTPGSPLHF

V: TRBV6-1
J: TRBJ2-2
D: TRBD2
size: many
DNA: TGTGCCAGCAGTGAAGTAGCGGGGGGGACCGGGGAGCTGTTTTTT
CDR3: CASSEVAGGTGELFF

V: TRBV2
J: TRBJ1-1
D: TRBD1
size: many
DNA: TGTGCCGGGGGACAGATATTCACTGAAGCTTTCTTT
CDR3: CAGGQIFTEAFF

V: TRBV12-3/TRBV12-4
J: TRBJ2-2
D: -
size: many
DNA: TGTGCCAGCAGCCTGCGGATCACCGGGGAGCTGTTTTTT
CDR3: CASSLRITGELFF

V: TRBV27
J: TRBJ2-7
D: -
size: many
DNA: TGTGCCAGCAGTTCTACGGGACAAGGAACCTACGAGCAGTACTTC
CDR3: CASSSTGQGTYEQYF

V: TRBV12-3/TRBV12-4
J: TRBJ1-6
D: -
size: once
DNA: TGTGCCAGCAAGTTTTCGGGGCGGGTACAGTCACCCCTCCACTTT
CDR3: CASKFSGRVQSPLHF

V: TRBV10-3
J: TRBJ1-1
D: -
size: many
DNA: TGTGCCATCAGTGAGTCAACGACTGAAGCTTTCTTT
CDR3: CAISESTTEAFF

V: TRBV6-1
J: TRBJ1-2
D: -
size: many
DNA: TGTGCCAGCAGTGAAAGAGCAGCGACGGCTCGTGGCTACACCTTC
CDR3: CASSERAATARGYTF

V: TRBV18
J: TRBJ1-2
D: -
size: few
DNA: TGTGCCAGCTCACCAGGGGGGCTGGCTAAGGGCTACACCTTC
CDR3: CASSPGGLAKGYTF

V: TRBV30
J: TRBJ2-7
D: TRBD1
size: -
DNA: TGTGCCTGGAGTGTAGGGACAGGTCGCTCCTACGAGCAGTACTTC
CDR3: CAWSVGTGRSYEQYF

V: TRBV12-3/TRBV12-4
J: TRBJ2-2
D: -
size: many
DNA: TGTGCCAGCAGTTTAAGCAGGGTGTACACCGGGGAGCTGTTTTTT
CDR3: CASSLSRVYTGELFF

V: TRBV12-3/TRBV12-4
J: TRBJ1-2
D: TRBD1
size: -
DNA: TGTGCCAGCAGTTCGAGGACAGGGGGGAACTATGGCTACACCTTC
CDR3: CASSSRTGGNYGYTF

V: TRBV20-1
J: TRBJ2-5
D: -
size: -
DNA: TGCAGTGTCCCAGAAGAGACCCAGTACTTC
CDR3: CSVPEETQYF

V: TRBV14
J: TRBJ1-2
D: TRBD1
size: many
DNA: TGTGCCAGCAGCCAAAACAGGGGGGGCTATGGCTACACCTTC
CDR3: CASSQNRGGYGYTF

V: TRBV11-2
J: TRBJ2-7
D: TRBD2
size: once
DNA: TGTGCCAGCAGCTTAAGGCCTAGCGGGAACCCTCCGCCCTACGAGCAGTACTTC
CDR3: CASSLRPSGNPPPYEQYF

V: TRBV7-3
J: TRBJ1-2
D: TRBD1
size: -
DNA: TGTGCCAGCAGCCCTTCAGTCCAGGGGGAATACACCTTC
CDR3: CASSPSVQGEYTF

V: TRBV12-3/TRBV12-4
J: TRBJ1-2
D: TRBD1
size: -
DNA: TGTGCCAGCAGTCTTCAAACAGGGGTTTCTGGCTACACCTTC
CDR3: CASSLQTGVSGYTF

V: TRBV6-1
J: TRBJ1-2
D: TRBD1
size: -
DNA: TGTGCCAGCAGCAGACGGGGAGGGGGCGTGGGGTATGGCTACACCTTC
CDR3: CASSRRGGGVGYGYTF

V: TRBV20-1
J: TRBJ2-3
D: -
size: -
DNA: TGCAGTGCCCCTGGGGGGTCGGATACGCAGTATTTT
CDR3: CSAPGGSDTQYF

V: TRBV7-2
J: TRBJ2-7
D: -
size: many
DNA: TGTGCCAGCAGCTTTGACGCAGCGCGATCCTACGAGCAGTACTTC
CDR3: CASSFDAARSYEQYF

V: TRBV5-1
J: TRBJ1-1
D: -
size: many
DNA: TGCGCCAGCAGCCCACAAATGGGGGGGACTGAAGCTTTCTTT
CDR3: CASSPQMGGTEAFF

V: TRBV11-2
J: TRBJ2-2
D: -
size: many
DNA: TGTGCCAGCAGCTTATGGGTCAACACCGGGGAGCTGTTTTTT
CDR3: CASSLWVNTGELFF

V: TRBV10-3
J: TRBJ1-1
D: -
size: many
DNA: TGTGCCATCAGTGAGTCAGGGACAAAAGCTTTCTTT
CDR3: CAISESGTKAFF

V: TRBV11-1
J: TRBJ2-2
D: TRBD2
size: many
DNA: TGTGCCAGCAGCCCCGGACTAGCGGGGGCCGGGATCCCCGGGGAGCTGTTTTTT
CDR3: CASSPGLAGAGIPGELFF